A single sample gave rise to the 18 T cell receptor beta chains below, sequenced in a study of T cell repertoires in aging, cancer and after chemotherapy. A mixed TRB-A/B primer pool amplified rearranged TRB by multiplex touch-down PCR. TCRdb reanalysed the multiplex PCR reads using MiXCR and keeps one entry per CDR3 protein. The table records fewer than 2,500 distinct CDR3 sequences, under 35% of them present only once. TCR beta rearrangements were amplified from peripheral blood genomic DNA. Sequencing used blood. Receptor source: a human donor with a solid tumor.

The chain recombines TRBV7-2 with TRBJ2-7; D might be TRBD1 (6 bases). Germline CDR1 is SGHTA and CDR2 is FQGNSA. The CDR3 is made up of 15 amino acids. Trimming removed 1 base at V and 4 bases at J, with 14 bases between. The CDR3 sequence: CASSLEAGVGYEQYF. The CDR3 nucleotides are TGTGCCAGCAGCTTAGAGGCAGGGGTTGGGTACGAGCAGTACTTC.

The chain couples TRBV5-4 to TRBJ2-7; TRBD1 matches 10 bases. J gave up 5 bases and V 3 bases, and 5 bases lay outside the gene matches. The germline gives CDR1 SGHNT, CDR2 YYREEE (reference sequence). The CDR3 length is 14 residues. The CDR3 here is CASSSGQGPNEQYF. DNA for the CDR3: TGTGCCAGCAGCTCGGGACAGGGGCCCAACGAGCAGTACTTC.

This clonotype was recorded a few times. The chain recombines TRBV6-5 with TRBJ1-1, with D hard to call. CDR1 is MNHEY, CDR2 SVGAGI, per germline. The length of the CDR3 is 13 residues. V gave up 6 bases and J gave up 6 bases, with 14 bases separating them. The CDR3 loop is CASSKTRQSEAFF. The CDR3, as DNA: TGTGCCAGCAGCAAGACTCGACAATCTGAAGCTTTCTTT.

This clonotype has a handful of counts. This sequence joins TRBV20-1 and TRBJ2-5; 9 bases are a match to TRBD2. The V gene's germline CDR1 is DFQATT and CDR2 SNEGSKA (reference sequence). The CDR3 runs 15 residues. J lost 5 bases, V lost 4 bases, and 11 bases had no gene match. CDR3 region: CSAILAGRSLETQYF. CDR3 coding DNA: TGCAGTGCTATTCTAGCGGGGAGAAGTTTGGAGACCCAGTACTTC.

The chain couples TRBV7-2 to TRBJ2-3, with 7 nucleotides matching TRBD1. This CDR3 has 15 residues. Per germline, CDR1 SGHTA and CDR2 FQGNSA. V gave up 5 bases and J gave up 1 base; unmatched junction bases: 6. The CDR3 nucleotides read TGTGCCAGCAGCCTGAGCGGACAGGGCACAGATACGCAGTATTTT. This codes for CASSLSGQGTDTQYF.

This chain links TRBV30 with TRBJ2-1; no reliable D call. Trimming pared 4 bases from V and 5 bases from J, leaving 12 bases between. Germline values: CDR1 GTSNPN, CDR2 SVGIG (reference sequence). The CDR3 is made up of 13 amino acids. CDR3 bases: TGTGCCTGGAAGTACCATGGAAACAATGAGCAGTTCTTC. As protein: CAWKYHGNNEQFF.

This clonotype was observed a handful of times. The rearrangement links TRBV6-1 to TRBJ2-4; TRBD1 aligns across 7 bases. V was clipped by 6 bases and J by 3 bases; unmatched bases: 5. The germline CDR1 and CDR2 sequences are MNHNS and SASEGT. This CDR3 is 14 amino acids long. This chain's CDR3 is CASREAGGKNIQYF. CDR3 DNA sequence: TGTGCCAGCAGGGAGGCAGGGGGCAAAAACATTCAGTACTTC.

Only a few counts were recorded for this clonotype. The chain uses TRBV7-2 and TRBJ2-7; D not resolved. The CDR3 runs to 12 residues. V gave up 5 bases and J gave up 6 bases, with 11 bases separating them. Looked up from germline, CDR1 is SGHTA and CDR2 is FQGNSA. The CDR3, as DNA: TGTGCCAGCAGCCTTCACGTCCCCGAGCAGTACTTC. Translating it yields CASSLHVPEQYF.

This clonotype has only a few counts. J is TRBJ2-2 and V is TRBV27; D is uncertain. Germline-derived CDR1 and CDR2 are MNHEY and SMNVEV (reference sequence). V was pared by 4 bases and J by 2 bases, with 8 bases between. This CDR3 is built from 14 residues. CDR3 amino acids: CASSYTVNTGELFF. The CDR3 nucleotides are TGTGCCAGCAGTTACACGGTTAACACCGGGGAGCTGTTTTTT.

Comments on this clonotype: This sequence may be a read error, since a much larger clone differs from it by one base. CDR3 region: CASSYQGFANTWELFF. The CDR3 DNA is TGTGCCAGCAGTTATCAGGGGTTCGCGAACACCTGGGAGCTGTTTTTT. The chain combines TRBV6-5 with TRBJ2-2, with D possibly TRBD1 on 6 matching bases. The CDR3 has 16 amino acids. From germline, CDR1 is MNHEY and CDR2 SVGAGI.

In this sample, this clonotype turned up a few times. This rearrangement joins TRBV27 to TRBJ2-7, with TRBD2 matching over 7 bases. Germline lookup yields CDR1 MNHEY and CDR2 SMNVEV (reference sequence). V lost 4 bases, J lost 5 bases, and 5 bases stayed unmatched. The CDR3 length is 13 residues. CDR3 DNA: TGTGCCAGCAGTTCCCCGGGAGGCCACGAGCAGTACTTC. Translating gives CASSSPGGHEQYF.

The CDR3 DNA reads as TGCGCCAGCAGCCAAGACAGCCTCTCAGATACGCAGTATTTT. This translates into CASSQDSLSDTQYF. This sequence joins TRBV4-1 and TRBJ2-3, with no clear D. This CDR3 contains 14 residues. Trimming shortened V by 0 bases and J by 4 bases, and 8 bases separated the two germline ends. Germline CDR1 MGHRA, CDR2 YSYEKL.

This clonotype appeared a few times. The rearrangement uses TRBV6-2 or TRBV6-3 and TRBJ2-1; maybe TRBD1 (6 bases). Trimming pared 4 bases from V and 0 bases from J, leaving 13 bases between. The CDR3 is made up of 16 amino acids. Germline CDR1 is MNHEY and CDR2 is SVGEGT. The CDR3 spells CASSLGGVSSYNEQFF. CDR3 nucleotide sequence: TGTGCCAGCAGTTTAGGGGGAGTAAGCTCCTACAATGAGCAGTTCTTC.

The chain links TRBV19 to TRBJ1-4; no reliable D call. From germline, CDR1 is LNHDA and CDR2 SQIVND (reference sequence). This CDR3 is built from 16 residues. Trimming pared 3 bases from V and 0 bases from J, leaving 11 bases between. CDR3 sequence reads: CASSIIPFPTNEKLFF. The DNA of the CDR3 is TGTGCCAGTAGTATCATTCCTTTCCCAACTAATGAAAAACTGTTTTTT.

This sequence joins TRBV11-2 and TRBJ2-3; D perhaps matches TRBD2 (6 bases). V was cut by 3 bases and J by 0 bases, with 13 bases left in between. The CDR3 loop spans 16 amino acids. The germline CDR1 and CDR2 sequences are SGHAT and FQNNGV. DNA of the CDR3: TGTGCCAGCAGCTTTAGAGCGGGCCCTAGCACAGATACGCAGTATTTT. Its translation: CASSFRAGPSTDTQYF.

By proportion, this clonotype is large. This chain uses TRBV29-1 with TRBJ2-1; D is tentatively TRBD1 or TRBD2 (5 bases each). This CDR3 spans 14 amino acids. V was clipped by 6 bases and J by 5 bases, with 17 bases between them. From germline, CDR1 is SQVTM and CDR2 ANQGSEA. In nucleotides, the CDR3 is TGCAGCGTCCTCGGGGCCTCCGTCAACAATGAGCAGTTCTTC. Translation: CSVLGASVNNEQFF.

The chain links TRBV12-3 or TRBV12-4 to TRBJ1-1, with a weak D call TRBD1 (6 bases). The CDR3 length is 13 residues. V gave up 3 bases and J gave up 9 bases, with 14 bases separating them. The CDR3 loop is CASSLTLQGKAFF. In DNA, the CDR3 is TGTGCCAGCAGTTTGACCCTACAGGGTAAAGCTTTCTTT.

This clonotype is medium-sized within its sample. V usage is TRBV27 and J usage is TRBJ2-3; D possibly uses TRBD1 or TRBD2 (6 bases each). CDR3 length: 14 amino acids. Germline CDR1 reads MNHEY; CDR2 reads SMNVEV (reference sequence). Trimming removed 2 bases at V and 1 base at J, with 7 bases between. The CDR3: CASSLGGRTDTQYF. The CDR3, as DNA: TGTGCCAGCAGTTTAGGGGGGCGCACAGATACGCAGTATTTT.